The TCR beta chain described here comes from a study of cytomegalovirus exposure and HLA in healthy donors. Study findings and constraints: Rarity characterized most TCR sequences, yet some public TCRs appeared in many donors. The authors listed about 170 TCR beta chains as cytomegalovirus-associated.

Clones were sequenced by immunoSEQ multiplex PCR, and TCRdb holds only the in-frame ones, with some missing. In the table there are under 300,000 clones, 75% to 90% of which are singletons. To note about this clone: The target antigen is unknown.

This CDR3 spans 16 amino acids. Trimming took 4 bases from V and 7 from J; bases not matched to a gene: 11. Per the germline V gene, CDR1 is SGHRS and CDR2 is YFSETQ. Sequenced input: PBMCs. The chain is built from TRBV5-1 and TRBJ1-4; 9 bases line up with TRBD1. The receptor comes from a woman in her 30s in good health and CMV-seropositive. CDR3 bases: TGCGCCAGCAGCCGATCCGGACAGGGGCGGGGTGAAAAACTGTTTTTT. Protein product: CASSRSGQGRGEKLFF.